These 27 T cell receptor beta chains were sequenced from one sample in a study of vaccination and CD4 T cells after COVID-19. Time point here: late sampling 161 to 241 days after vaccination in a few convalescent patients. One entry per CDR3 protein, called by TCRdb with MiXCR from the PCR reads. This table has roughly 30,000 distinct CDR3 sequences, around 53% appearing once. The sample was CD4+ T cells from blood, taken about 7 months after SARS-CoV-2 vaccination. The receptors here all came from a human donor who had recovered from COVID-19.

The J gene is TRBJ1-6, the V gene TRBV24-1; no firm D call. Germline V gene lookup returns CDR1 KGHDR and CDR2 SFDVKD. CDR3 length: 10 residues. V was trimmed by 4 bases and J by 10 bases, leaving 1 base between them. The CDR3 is CATSESPLHF. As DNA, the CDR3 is TGTGCCACCAGTGAGTCACCCCTCCACTTT.

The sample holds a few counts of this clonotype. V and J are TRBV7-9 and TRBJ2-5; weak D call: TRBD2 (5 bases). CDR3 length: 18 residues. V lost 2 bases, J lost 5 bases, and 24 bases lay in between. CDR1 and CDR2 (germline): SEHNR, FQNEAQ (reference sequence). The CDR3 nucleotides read TGTGCCAGCAGCTTATTCCCCGGTGGCAGGAGGTCGGATGAGACCCAGTACTTC. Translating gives CASSLFPGGRRSDETQYF.

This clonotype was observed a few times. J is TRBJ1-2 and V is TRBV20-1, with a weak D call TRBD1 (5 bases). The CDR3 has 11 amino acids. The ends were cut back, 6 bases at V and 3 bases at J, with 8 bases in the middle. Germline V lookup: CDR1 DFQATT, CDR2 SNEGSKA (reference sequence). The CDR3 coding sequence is TGCAGTGCAGGGGAGGACTATGGCTACACCTTC. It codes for CSAGEDYGYTF.

CDR3: CASSQATALGSYEQYF. The CDR3, as DNA: TGCGCCAGCAGCCAAGCAACCGCATTAGGGTCCTACGAGCAGTACTTC. The chain links TRBV4-1 to TRBJ2-7, with D unclear. The V and J ends lost 1 base and 1 base respectively, with 14 bases between them. CDR3 length equals 16 residues. From germline, CDR1 is MGHRA and CDR2 YSYEKL.

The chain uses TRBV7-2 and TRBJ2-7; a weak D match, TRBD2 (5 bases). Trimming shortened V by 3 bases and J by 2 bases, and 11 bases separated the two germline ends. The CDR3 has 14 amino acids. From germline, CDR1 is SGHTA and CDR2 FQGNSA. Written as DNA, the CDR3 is TGTGCCAGCAGCTTTCTCGGGGTAACCTACGAGCAGTACTTC. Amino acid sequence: CASSFLGVTYEQYF.

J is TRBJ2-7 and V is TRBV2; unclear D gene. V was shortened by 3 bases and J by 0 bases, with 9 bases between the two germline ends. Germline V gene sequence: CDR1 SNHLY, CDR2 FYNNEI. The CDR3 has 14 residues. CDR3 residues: CASSETAVSYEQYF. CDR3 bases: TGTGCCAGCAGTGAGACGGCGGTCTCCTACGAGCAGTACTTC.

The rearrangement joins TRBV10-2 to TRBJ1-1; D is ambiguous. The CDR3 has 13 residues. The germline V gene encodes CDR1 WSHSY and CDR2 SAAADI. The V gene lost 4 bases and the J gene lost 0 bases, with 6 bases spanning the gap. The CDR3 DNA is TGCGCCAGCAGTGGTGGTGTGAACACTGAAGCTTTCTTT. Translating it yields CASSGGVNTEAFF.

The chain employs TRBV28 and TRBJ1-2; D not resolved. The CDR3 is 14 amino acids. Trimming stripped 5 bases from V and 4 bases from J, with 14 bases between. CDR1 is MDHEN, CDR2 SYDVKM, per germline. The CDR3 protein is CASSLVRRTYGYTF. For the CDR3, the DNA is TGTGCCAGCAGTCTCGTGCGGAGAACCTATGGCTACACCTTC.

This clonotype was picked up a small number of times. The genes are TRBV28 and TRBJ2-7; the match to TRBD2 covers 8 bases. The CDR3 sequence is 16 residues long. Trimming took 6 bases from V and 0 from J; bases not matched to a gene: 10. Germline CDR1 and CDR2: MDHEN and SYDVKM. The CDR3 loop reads CASRPGGADSSYEQYF. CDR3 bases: TGTGCCAGCAGACCGGGGGGGGCCGATAGCTCCTACGAGCAGTACTTC.

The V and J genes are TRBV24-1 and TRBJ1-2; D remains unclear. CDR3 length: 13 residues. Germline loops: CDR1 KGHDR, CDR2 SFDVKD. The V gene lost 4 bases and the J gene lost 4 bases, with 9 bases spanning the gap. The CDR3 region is CATSESGSYGYTF. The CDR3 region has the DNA TGTGCCACCAGTGAATCGGGGAGCTATGGCTACACCTTC.

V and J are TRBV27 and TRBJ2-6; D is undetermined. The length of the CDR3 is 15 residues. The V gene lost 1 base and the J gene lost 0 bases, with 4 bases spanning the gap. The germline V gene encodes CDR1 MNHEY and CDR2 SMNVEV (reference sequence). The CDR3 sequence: CASSLLPSGANVLTF. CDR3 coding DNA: TGTGCCAGCAGTTTATTGCCCTCTGGGGCCAACGTCCTGACTTTC.

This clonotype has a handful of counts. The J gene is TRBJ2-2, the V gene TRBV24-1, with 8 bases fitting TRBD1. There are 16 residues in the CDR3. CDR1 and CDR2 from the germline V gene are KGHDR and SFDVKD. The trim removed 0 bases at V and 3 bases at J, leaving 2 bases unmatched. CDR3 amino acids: CATSDLAGGDTGELFF. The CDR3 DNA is TGTGCCACCAGTGATTTGGCAGGGGGCGACACCGGGGAGCTGTTTTTT.

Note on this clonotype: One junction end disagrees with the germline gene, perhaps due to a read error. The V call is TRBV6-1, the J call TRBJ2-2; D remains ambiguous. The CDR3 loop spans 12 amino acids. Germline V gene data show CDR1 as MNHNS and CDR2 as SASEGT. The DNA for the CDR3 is TGTGCCAGCAGAACGAACGCCGGGGAGCTGTTTTTT. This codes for CASRTNAGELFF.

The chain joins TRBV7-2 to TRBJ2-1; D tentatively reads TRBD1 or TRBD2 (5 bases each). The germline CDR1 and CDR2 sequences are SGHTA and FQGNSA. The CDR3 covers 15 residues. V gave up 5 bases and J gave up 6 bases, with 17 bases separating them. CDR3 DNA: TGTGCCAGCAGCAAGAGCGGACATAGAATCAATGAGCAGTTCTTC. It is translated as CASSKSGHRINEQFF.

The CDR3 region is CASRRLAGAQRGQETQYF. Here the CDR3 DNA reads TGTGCCAGCAGGAGACTAGCGGGAGCCCAAAGGGGGCAAGAGACCCAGTACTTC. This chain uses TRBV6-2 or TRBV6-3 with TRBJ2-5; 12 nucleotides line up with TRBD2. The CDR3 runs to 18 residues. Unmatched junction bases numbered 13, after V lost 6 bases and J lost 2 bases. The germline gives CDR1 MNHEY, CDR2 SVGEGT.

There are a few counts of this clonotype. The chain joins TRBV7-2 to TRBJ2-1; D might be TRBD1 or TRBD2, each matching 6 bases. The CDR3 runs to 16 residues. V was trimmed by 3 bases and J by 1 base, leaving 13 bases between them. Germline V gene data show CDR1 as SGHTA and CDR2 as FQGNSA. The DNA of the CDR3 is TGTGCCAGCAGCTTTTACCCGGGGGCATCCTACAATGAGCAGTTCTTC. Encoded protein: CASSFYPGASYNEQFF.

For the CDR3, the DNA is TGTGCCAGCAGGGGACAGGGCGAGGGAAATTCACCCCTCCACTTT. This gives the protein CASRGQGEGNSPLHF. The gene calls are TRBV28 and TRBJ1-6; 9 bases fit TRBD1. This CDR3 has 15 residues. V gave up 6 bases and J gave up 7 bases; unmatched junction bases: 7. Germline values: CDR1 MDHEN, CDR2 SYDVKM.

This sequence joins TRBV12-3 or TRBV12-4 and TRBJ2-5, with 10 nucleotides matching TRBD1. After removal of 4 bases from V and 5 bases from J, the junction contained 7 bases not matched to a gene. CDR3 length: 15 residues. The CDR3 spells CASSWETGGRETQYF. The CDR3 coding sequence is TGTGCCAGCAGTTGGGAGACAGGGGGCAGGGAGACCCAGTACTTC.

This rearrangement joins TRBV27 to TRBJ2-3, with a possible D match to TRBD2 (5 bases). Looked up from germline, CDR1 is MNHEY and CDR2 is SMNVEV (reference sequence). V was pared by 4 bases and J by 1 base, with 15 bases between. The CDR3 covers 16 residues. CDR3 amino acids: CASSYVDYPGTDTQYF. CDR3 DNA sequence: TGTGCCAGCAGTTACGTCGACTACCCGGGCACAGATACGCAGTATTTT.

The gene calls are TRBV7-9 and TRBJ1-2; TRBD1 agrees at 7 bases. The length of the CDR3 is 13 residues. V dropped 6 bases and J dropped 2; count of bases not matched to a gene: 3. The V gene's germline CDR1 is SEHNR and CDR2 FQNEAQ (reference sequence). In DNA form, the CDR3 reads TGTGCCAGCAGTTCGACAGGGAACTATGGCTACACCTTC. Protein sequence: CASSSTGNYGYTF.

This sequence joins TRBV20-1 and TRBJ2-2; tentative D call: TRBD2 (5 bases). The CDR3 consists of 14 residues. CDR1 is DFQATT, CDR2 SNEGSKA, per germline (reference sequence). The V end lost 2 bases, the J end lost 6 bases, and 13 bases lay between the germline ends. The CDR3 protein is CSARSGPLPGELFF. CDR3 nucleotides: TGCAGTGCTAGAAGCGGACCCTTACCCGGGGAGCTGTTTTTT.

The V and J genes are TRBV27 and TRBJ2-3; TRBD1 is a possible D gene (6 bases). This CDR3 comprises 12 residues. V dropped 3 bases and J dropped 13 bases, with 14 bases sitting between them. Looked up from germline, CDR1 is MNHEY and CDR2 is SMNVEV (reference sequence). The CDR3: CASSLRQGYEYF. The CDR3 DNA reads TGTGCCAGCAGTTTGAGGCAGGGGTATGAGTATTTT.

CDR3 protein: CASRLRFTDTQYF. DNA of the CDR3: TGTGCCAGCCGGTTGAGATTTACAGATACGCAGTATTTT. The rearrangement uses TRBV5-8 and TRBJ2-3; no clear D gene. V lost 7 bases to trimming and J lost 3 bases, with 12 bases between them. The germline gives CDR1 SGHTS, CDR2 YDEGEE. The CDR3 is 13 amino acids.

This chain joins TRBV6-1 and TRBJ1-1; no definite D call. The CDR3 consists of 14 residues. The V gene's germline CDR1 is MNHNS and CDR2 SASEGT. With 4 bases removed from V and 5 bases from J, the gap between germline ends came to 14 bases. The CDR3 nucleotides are TGTGCCAGCAGTGGGTCCCGGGATTTGACTGAAGCTTTCTTT. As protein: CASSGSRDLTEAFF.

This CDR3 reads CASSLLSENTGELFF. The CDR3 nucleotides read TGTGCCAGCAGTTTATTATCCGAGAACACCGGGGAGCTGTTTTTT. The V gene is TRBV28, the J gene TRBJ2-2; D not resolved. CDR3 length: 15 residues. Trimming took 1 base from V and 1 from J, leaving 7 bases between them. The V gene's germline CDR1 is MDHEN and CDR2 SYDVKM.

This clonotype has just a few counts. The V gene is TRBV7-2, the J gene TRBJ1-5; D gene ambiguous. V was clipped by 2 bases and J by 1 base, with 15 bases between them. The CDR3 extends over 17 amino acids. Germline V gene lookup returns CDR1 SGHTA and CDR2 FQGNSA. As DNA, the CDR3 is TGTGCCAGCAGCTTAAACAGAGCCGCGACGAGCAATCAGCCCCAGCATTTT. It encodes CASSLNRAATSNQPQHF.

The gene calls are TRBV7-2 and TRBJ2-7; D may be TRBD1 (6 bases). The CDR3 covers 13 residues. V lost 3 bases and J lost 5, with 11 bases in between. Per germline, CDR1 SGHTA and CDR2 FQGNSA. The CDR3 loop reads CASSFTGFHEQYF. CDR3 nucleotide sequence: TGTGCCAGCAGCTTCACAGGGTTCCACGAGCAGTACTTC. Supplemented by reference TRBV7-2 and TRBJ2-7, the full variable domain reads GAGVSQSPSNKVTEKGKDVELRCDPISGHTALYWYRQSLGQGLEFLIYFQGNSAPDKSGLPSDRFSAERTGGSVSTLTIQRTQQEDSAVYLCASSFTGFHEQYFGPGTRLTVT.